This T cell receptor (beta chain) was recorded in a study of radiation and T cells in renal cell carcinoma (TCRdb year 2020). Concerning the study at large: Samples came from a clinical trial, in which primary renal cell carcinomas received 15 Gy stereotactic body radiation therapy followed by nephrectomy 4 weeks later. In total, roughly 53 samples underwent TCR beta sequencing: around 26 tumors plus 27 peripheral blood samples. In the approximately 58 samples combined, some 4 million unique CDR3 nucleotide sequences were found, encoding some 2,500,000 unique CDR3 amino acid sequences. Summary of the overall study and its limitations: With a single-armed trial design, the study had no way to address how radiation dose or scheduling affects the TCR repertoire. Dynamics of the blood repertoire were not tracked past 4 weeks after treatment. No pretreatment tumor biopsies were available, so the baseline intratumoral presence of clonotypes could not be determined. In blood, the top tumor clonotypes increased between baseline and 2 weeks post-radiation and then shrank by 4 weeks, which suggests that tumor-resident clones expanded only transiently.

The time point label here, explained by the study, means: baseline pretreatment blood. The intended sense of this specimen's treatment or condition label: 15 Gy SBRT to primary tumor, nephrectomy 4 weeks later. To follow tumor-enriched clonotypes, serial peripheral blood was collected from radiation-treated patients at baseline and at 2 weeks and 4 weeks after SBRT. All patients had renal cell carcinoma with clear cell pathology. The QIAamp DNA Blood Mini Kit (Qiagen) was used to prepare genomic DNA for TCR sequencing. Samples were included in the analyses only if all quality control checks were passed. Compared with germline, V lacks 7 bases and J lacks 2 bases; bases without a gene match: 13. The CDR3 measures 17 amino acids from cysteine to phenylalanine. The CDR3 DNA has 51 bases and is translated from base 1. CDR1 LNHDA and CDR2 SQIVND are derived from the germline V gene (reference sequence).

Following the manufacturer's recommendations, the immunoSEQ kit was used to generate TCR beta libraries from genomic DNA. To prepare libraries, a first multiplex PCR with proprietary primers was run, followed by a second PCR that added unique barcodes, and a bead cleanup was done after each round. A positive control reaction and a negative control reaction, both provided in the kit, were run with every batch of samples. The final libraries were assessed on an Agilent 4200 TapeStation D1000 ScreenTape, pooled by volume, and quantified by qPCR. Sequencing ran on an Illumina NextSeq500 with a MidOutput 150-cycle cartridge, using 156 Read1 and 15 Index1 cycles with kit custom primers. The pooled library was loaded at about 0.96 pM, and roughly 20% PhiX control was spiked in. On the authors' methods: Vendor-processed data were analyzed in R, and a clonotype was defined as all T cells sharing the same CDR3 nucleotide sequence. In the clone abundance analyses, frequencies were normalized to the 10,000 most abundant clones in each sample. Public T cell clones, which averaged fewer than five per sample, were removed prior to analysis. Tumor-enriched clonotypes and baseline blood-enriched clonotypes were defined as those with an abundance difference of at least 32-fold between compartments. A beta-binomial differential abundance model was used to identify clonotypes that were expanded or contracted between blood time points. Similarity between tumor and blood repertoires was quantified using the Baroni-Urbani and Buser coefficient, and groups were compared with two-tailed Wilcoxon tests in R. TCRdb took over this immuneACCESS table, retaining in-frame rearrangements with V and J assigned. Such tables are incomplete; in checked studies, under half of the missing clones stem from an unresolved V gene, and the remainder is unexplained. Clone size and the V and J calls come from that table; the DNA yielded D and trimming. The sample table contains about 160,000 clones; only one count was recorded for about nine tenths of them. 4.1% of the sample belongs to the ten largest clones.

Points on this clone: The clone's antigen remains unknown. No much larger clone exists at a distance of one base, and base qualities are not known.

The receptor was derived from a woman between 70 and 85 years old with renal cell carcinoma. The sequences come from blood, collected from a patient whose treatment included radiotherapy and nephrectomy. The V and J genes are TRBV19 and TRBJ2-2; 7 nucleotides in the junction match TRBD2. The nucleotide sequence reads TGTGCCAGTACCCAAGCGGGGTGGGCCCCAAACACCGGGGAGCTGTTTTTT. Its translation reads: CASTQAGWAPNTGELFF.